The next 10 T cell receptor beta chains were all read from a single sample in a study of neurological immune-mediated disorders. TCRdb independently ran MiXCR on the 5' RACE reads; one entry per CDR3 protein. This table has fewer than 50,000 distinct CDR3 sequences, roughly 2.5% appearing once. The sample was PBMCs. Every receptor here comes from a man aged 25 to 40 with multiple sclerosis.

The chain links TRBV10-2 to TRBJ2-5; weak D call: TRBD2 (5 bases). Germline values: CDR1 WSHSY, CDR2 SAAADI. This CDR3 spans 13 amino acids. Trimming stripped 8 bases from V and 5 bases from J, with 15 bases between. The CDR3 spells CASGPAAGETQYF. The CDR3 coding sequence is TGCGCCAGCGGGCCCGCGGCGGGTGAGACCCAGTACTTC.

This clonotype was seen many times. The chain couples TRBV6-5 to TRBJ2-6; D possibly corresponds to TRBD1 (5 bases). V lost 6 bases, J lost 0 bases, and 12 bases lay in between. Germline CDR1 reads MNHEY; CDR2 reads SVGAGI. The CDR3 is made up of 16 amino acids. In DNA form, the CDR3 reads TGTGCCAGCAGCCCACAGGCCCGCTCTGGGGCCAACGTCCTGACTTTC. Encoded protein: CASSPQARSGANVLTF.

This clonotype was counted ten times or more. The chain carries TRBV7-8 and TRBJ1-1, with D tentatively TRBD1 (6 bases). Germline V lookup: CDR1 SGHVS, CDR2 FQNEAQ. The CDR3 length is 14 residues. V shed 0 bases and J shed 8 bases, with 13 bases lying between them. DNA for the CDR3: TGTGCCAGCAGCTTAGCGTCCTACGGGACAGAAGCTTTCTTT. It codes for CASSLASYGTEAFF.

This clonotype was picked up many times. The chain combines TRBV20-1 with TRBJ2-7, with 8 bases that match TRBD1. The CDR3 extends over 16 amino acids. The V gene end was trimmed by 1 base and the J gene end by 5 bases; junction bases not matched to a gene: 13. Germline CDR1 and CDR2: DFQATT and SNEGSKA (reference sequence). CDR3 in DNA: TGCAGTGCTAGAGTTCCCTTGGCGGGCAGGGGGCACGAGCAGTACTTC. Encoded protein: CSARVPLAGRGHEQYF.

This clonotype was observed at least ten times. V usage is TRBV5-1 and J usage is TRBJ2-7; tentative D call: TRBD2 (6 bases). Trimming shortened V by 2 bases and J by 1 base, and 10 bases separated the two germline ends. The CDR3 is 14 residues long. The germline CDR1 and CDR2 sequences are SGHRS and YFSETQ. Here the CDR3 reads CASSLPGASYEQYF. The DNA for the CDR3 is TGCGCCAGCAGCTTACCGGGAGCATCCTACGAGCAGTACTTC.

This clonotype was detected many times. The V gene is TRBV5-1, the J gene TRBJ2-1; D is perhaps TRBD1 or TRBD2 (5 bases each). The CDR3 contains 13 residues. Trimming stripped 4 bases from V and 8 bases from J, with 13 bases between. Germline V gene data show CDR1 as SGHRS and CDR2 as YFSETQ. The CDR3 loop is CASSPGPIDEQFF. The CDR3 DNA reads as TGCGCCAGCAGCCCGGGACCCATCGATGAGCAGTTCTTC. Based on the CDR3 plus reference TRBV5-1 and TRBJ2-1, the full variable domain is KAGVTQTPRYLIKTRGQQVTLSCSPISGHRSVSWYQQTPGQGLQFLFEYFSETQRNKGNFPGRFSGRQFSNSRSEMNVSTLELGDSALYLCASSPGPIDEQFFGPGTRLTVL.

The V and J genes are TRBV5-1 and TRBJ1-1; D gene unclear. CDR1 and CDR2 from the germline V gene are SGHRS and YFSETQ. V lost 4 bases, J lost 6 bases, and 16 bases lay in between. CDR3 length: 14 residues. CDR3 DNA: TGCGCCAGCAGCCCCCTGGAAGTAAGCTCTGAAGCTTTCTTT. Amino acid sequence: CASSPLEVSSEAFF.

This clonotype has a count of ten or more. In DNA form, the CDR3 reads TGTGCCAGCAGCTTGACGGGGAGCACAGATACGCAGTATTTT. The encoded protein is CASSLTGSTDTQYF. V is TRBV5-5 and J is TRBJ2-3; TRBD2 is a possible D gene (5 bases). V dropped 1 base and J dropped 0 bases, with 6 bases sitting between them. Germline-derived CDR1 and CDR2 are SGHKS and YYEKEE (reference sequence). The CDR3 runs 14 residues.

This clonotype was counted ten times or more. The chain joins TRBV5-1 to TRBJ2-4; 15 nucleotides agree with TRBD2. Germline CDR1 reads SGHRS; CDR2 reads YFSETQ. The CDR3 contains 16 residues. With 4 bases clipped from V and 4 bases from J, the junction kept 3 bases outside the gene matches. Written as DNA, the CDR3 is TGCGCCAGCAGCGGACTAGCGGGGGGGAAGAAAAACATTCAGTACTTC. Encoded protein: CASSGLAGGKKNIQYF.

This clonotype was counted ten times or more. The CDR3 protein is CATLVRGMTDTQYF. The CDR3 nucleotides are TGTGCCACCTTAGTGAGGGGGATGACAGATACGCAGTATTTT. The chain recombines TRBV27 with TRBJ2-3; possible D gene TRBD1, 6 bases. V was trimmed by 10 bases and J by 3 bases, leaving 17 bases between them. CDR1 is MNHEY, CDR2 SMNVEV, per germline (reference sequence). The CDR3 loop spans 14 amino acids.